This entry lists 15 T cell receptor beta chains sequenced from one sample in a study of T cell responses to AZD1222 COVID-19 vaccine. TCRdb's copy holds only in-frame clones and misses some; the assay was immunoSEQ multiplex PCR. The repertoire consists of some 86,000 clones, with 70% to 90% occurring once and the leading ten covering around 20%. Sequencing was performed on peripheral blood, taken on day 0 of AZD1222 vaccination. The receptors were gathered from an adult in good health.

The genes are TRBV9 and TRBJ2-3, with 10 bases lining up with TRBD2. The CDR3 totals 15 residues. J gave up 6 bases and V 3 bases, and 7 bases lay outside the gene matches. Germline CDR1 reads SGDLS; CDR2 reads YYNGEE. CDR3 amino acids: CASSGVAGGGDTQYF. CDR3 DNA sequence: TGTGCCAGCAGCGGCGTAGCGGGGGGAGGGGATACGCAGTATTTT.

This CDR3 reads CASSLDRSTDTQYF. The CDR3 DNA follows: TGTGCCAGCAGCTTGGACAGGAGCACAGATACGCAGTATTTT. This sequence joins TRBV7-2 and TRBJ2-3; TRBD1 matches 7 bases. The germline V gene encodes CDR1 SGHTA and CDR2 FQGNSA. The CDR3 runs to 14 residues. The ends lost 3 bases at V and 0 bases at J; junction bases unmatched: 0.

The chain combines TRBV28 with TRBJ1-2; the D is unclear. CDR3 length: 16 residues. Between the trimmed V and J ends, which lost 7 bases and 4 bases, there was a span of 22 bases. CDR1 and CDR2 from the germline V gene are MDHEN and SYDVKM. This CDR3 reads CASTTRDHARSYGYTF. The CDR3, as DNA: TGTGCCAGCACTACGAGGGATCACGCCAGATCCTATGGCTACACCTTC.

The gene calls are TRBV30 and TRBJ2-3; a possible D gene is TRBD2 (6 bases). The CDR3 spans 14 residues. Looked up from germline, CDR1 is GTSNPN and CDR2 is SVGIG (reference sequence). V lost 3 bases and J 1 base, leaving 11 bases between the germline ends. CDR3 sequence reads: CAWSTGGGTDTQYF. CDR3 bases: TGTGCCTGGAGCACCGGCGGGGGCACAGATACGCAGTATTTT.

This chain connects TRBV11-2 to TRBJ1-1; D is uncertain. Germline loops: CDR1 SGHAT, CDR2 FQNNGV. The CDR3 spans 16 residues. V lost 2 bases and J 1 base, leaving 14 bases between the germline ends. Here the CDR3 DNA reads TGTGCCAGCAGCTTATTCGGGAACCCGAGGAACACTGAAGCTTTCTTT. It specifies CASSLFGNPRNTEAFF. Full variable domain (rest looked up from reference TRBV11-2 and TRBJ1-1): EAGVAQSPRYKIIEKRQSVAFWCNPISGHATLYWYQQILGQGPKLLIQFQNNGVVDDSQLPKDRFSAERLKGVDSTLKIQPAKLEDSAVYLCASSLFGNPRNTEAFFGQGTRLTVV.

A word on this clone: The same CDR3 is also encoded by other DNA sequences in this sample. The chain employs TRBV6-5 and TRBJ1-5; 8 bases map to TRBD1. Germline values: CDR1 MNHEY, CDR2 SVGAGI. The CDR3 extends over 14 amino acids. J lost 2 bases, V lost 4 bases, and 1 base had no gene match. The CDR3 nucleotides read TGTGCCAGCAGTTGGGGACAGGGCAATCAGCCCCAGCATTTT. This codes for CASSWGQGNQPQHF.

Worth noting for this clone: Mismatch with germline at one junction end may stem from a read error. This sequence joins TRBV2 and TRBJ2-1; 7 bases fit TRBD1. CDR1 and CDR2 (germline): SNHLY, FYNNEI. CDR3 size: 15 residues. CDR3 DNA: TGTGCCAGCAGTGAATTGGGACAGTCCTCCAATGAGCAGTTCTTC. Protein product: CASSELGQSSNEQFF.

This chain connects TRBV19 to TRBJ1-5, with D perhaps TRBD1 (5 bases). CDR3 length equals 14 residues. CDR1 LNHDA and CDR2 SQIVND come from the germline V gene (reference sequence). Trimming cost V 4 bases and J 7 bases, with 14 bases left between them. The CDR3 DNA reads TGTGCCAGTAGTACAACAGGACCGGGCCAGCCCCAGCATTTT. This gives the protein CASSTTGPGQPQHF.

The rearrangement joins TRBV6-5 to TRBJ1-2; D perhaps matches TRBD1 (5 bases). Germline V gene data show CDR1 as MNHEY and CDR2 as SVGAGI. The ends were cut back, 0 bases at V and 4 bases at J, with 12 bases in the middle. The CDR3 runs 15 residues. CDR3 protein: CASSYSGKRGYGYTF. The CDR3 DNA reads TGTGCCAGCAGTTACTCGGGCAAGAGGGGCTATGGCTACACCTTC.

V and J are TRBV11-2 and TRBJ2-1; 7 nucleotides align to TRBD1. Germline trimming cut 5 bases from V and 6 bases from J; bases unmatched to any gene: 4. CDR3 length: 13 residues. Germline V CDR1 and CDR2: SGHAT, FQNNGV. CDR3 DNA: TGTGCCAGCAGCACGGACAGGCTCAATGAGCAGTTCTTC. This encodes CASSTDRLNEQFF.

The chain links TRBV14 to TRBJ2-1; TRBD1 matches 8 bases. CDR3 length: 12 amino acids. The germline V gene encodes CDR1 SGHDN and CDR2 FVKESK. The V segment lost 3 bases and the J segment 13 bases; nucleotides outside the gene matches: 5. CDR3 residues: CASSQDRVSQFF. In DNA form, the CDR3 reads TGTGCCAGCAGCCAGGACAGGGTGAGTCAGTTCTTC.

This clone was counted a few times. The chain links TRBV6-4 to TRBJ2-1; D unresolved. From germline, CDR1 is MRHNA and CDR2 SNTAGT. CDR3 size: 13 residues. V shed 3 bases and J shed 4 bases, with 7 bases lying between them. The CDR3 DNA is TGTGCCAGCAGTGAGGCAGCTTACAATGAGCAGTTCTTC. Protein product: CASSEAAYNEQFF.

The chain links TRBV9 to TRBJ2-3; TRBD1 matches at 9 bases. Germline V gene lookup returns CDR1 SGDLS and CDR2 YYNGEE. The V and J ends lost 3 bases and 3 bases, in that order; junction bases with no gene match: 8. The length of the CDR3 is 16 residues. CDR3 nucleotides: TGTGCCAGCAGCGAAAACCACAGGGGGCGGACAGATACGCAGTATTTT. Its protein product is CASSENHRGRTDTQYF.

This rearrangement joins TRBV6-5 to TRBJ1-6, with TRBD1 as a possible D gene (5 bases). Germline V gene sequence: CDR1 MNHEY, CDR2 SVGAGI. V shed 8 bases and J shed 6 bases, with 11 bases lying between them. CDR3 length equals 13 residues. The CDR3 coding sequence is TGTGCCAGCTATTCGCAGGGTAATTCACCCCTCCACTTT. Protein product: CASYSQGNSPLHF.

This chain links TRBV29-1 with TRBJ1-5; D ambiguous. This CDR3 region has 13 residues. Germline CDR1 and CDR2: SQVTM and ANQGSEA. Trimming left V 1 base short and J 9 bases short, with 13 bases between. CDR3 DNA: TGCAGCGTTGAAGTCCAGGACGGAGGGCCCCAGCATTTT. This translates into CSVEVQDGGPQHF.